This is a list of T cell receptor beta chains from one sample in a study of blood T cell repertoires in COVID-19. TCRdb keeps only in-frame clones here, not all; method: immunoSEQ multiplex PCR. The table has roughly 190,000 clones, around 86% seen once; the top ten hold around 23%. Sequences were obtained from PBMCs or T cells enriched from blood (not recorded which). These receptors were taken from a woman aged 40 to 50 in a cohort exposed to, infected with or recovered from COVID-19 (not recorded which). The CDR3 runs from the conserved cysteine through the conserved F or W. A D gene is named only where the DNA matches it firmly. Expanded clones get a size class; other rows say once, few or many, or leave the size out.

size,D,V,J,DNA,CDR3
NA,NA,TRBV6-5,TRBJ1-4,TGTGCCAGCCGAGGCGTGTCGGGGGATAATGAAAAACTGTTTTTT,CASRGVSGDNEKLFF
NA,TRBD2,TRBV27,TRBJ2-2,TGTGCCAGCAGTTTAGCGGGGGACTTAAACACCGGGGAGCTGTTTTTT,CASSLAGDLNTGELFF
NA,TRBD1,TRBV4-1,TRBJ2-5,TGCGCCAGCAGCAAACAGGGGCTGGGGACCCAGTACTTC,CASSKQGLGTQYF
NA,NA,TRBV6-5,TRBJ1-1,TGTGCCAGCAGTTACTCGAACCTCCCAGGCACTGAAGCTTTCTTT,CASSYSNLPGTEAFF
NA,NA,TRBV2,TRBJ2-2,TGTACCAGCATTGGGACAACCAACACCGGGGAGCTGTTTTTT,CTSIGTTNTGELFF
NA,TRBD2,TRBV19,TRBJ2-1,TGTGCCAGTAGTCCTATAGCGGGGGGGACCGCCTACAATGAGCAGTTCTTC,CASSPIAGGTAYNEQFF
NA,NA,TRBV12-3/TRBV12-4,TRBJ1-1,TGTGCCAGCAGTTTAGGGGTTGAGGGCCCTCTTTTT,CASSLGVEGPLF
NA,TRBD2,TRBV18,TRBJ2-1,TGTGCCAGCTCTTACGGGACTAGCGGGGCCCACAATGAGCAGTTCTTC,CASSYGTSGAHNEQFF
NA,TRBD2,TRBV30,TRBJ2-7,TGTGCTCGTGAGGCGGGGGATAGCTACGAGCAGTACTTC,CAREAGDSYEQYF
NA,NA,TRBV5-1,TRBJ2-7,TGCGCCAGCAGCTTGGACAGAGGGAACGAGCAGTACTTC,CASSLDRGNEQYF
NA,NA,TRBV4-3,TRBJ1-2,TGCGCCAGCAGCCAAGATGGGCAGGCCGGCTATGGCTACACCTTC,CASSQDGQAGYGYTF
NA,NA,TRBV6-1,TRBJ1-2,TGTGCCAGCAGTGAAGTACCGGGCTCTGGGGGGTCCTATGGCTACACCTTC,CASSEVPGSGGSYGYTF
NA,NA,TRBV19,TRBJ1-4,TGTGCCAGTAGTATTAACAGACATAATGAAAAACTGTTTTTT,CASSINRHNEKLFF
NA,TRBD1,TRBV19,TRBJ1-6,TGTGCCAGTAGTATGAGTGGACAGGGGAATTCACCCCTCCACTTT,CASSMSGQGNSPLHF
NA,TRBD1,TRBV7-9,TRBJ2-5,TGTGCCAGCAGATACCGGGACAGGGCTGAGACCCAGTACTTC,CASRYRDRAETQYF
NA,NA,TRBV2,TRBJ1-1,TGTGCCAGCAGTGAAGCTCGGGGGAACACTGAAGCTTTCTTT,CASSEARGNTEAFF
NA,NA,TRBV6-5,TRBJ2-1,TGTGCCAGCAGTTACTCCTCGGGATCCTACAATGAGCAGTTCTTC,CASSYSSGSYNEQFF
NA,NA,TRBV5-4,TRBJ1-3,TGTGCCAGCAGCTTGGCAGGGTCTGGAAACACCATATATTTT,CASSLAGSGNTIYF
NA,NA,TRBV7-8,TRBJ2-1,TGTGCCAGCAGCTTAACGCAGGGTGGCCCCTACAATGAGCAGTTCTTC,CASSLTQGGPYNEQFF
NA,TRBD1,TRBV28,TRBJ2-3,TGTGCCAGCAGGCTGAACACAGGGACAGCAGATACGCAGTATTTT,CASRLNTGTADTQYF
NA,NA,TRBV9,TRBJ2-4,TGTGCCAGCAGCGTAGGTGGGGGGATAGCCAAAAACATTCAGTACTTC,CASSVGGGIAKNIQYF
NA,TRBD1,TRBV10-1,TRBJ2-3,TGCGCCAGCAGTGAAAATACGGGACAGGCATCACCTACGCAGTATTTT,CASSENTGQASPTQYF
NA,NA,TRBV6-6,TRBJ1-2,TGTGCCAGCAGAGACCCATTTCAGGGAGGAGGCTACACCTTC,CASRDPFQGGGYTF
NA,TRBD1,TRBV6-5,TRBJ1-1,TGTGCCAGCAGTTTATTCCGCTCAGGGGGCCGAACTGAAGCTTTCTTT,CASSLFRSGGRTEAFF
NA,NA,TRBV4-1,TRBJ1-1,TGCGCCAGCAGCCACCGACTCGGCACTGAAGCTTTCTTT,CASSHRLGTEAFF
NA,NA,TRBV4-1,TRBJ1-2,TGCGCCAGCAGCCAAGAAGTCGGGAGGGGCGGTGGCTACACCTTC,CASSQEVGRGGGYTF
NA,TRBD1,TRBV5-1,TRBJ2-5,TGCGCCAGCAGTACGGACAGGCCAACCCAAGAGACCCAGTACTTC,CASSTDRPTQETQYF
NA,NA,TRBV10-3,TRBJ1-5,TGTGCCATCAGCGACCCTCCAGGGGACAATCAGCCCCAGCATTTT,CAISDPPGDNQPQHF
NA,NA,TRBV6-2/TRBV6-3,TRBJ1-1,TGTGCCAGCAGTTATCAGGCTCAATTAAAGAAAGCTTTCTTT,CASSYQAQLKKAFF
NA,TRBD1,TRBV29-1,TRBJ1-3,TGCAGCGTTCAGACAGGGACAGGAAACACCATATATTTT,CSVQTGTGNTIYF
once,NA,TRBV6-5,TRBJ1-1,TGTGCCAGCAGTCCACGGTGGAACACTGAAGCTTTCTTT,CASSPRWNTEAFF
NA,NA,TRBV5-1,TRBJ2-4,TGCGCCAGCAGCTTTGACCCGGGACAACTCCTAGCCAAAAACATTCAGTACTTC,CASSFDPGQLLAKNIQYF
NA,NA,TRBV5-4,TRBJ1-2,TGTGCCAGCAGCTTGCGGGCAGGGGAATATGGCTACACCTTC,CASSLRAGEYGYTF
NA,NA,TRBV5-4,TRBJ1-1,TGTGCCAGCAGGAAGGACAGTCAGCCTCTCTTT,CASRKDSQPLF
NA,NA,TRBV28,TRBJ1-2,TGTGCCAGCACCCCTGTTAACAGGCACCCTCCTTATGGCTACACCTTC,CASTPVNRHPPYGYTF
NA,NA,TRBV6-6,TRBJ1-2,TGTGCCAGCAGTTACTCGGAGGGCGGTAGTGGCTACACCTTC,CASSYSEGGSGYTF
NA,TRBD1,TRBV7-8,TRBJ1-2,TGTGCCAGCAGCTACCGGGACAGGGTTAACTATGGCTACACCTTC,CASSYRDRVNYGYTF
NA,NA,TRBV12-2,TRBJ2-1,TGTGCAAGTCGCTTCGGGCCGTCGAGACTAGCGGGACGTGAGCAGTTCTTC,CASRFGPSRLAGREQFF
once,NA,TRBV5-5,TRBJ2-6,TGTGCCAGCAGCCGAGAGGACTCTGGGGCCAACGTCCTGACTTTC,CASSREDSGANVLTF
NA,NA,TRBV5-1,TRBJ1-4,TGCGCCAGCAGCTTGGTACAGGCAACTAATGAAAAACTGTTTTTT,CASSLVQATNEKLFF
NA,TRBD1,TRBV5-1,TRBJ2-7,TGCGCCAGCAGCTTACAGGGGACCCACGAGCAGTACTTC,CASSLQGTHEQYF